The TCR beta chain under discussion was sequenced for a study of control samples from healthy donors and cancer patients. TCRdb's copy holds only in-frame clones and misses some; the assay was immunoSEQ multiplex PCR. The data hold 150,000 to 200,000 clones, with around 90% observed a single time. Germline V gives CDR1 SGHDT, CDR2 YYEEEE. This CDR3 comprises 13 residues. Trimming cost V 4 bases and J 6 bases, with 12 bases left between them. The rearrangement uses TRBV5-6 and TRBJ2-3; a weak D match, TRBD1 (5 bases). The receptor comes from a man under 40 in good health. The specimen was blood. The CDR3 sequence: CASSANRLDTQYF. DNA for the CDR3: TGTGCCAGCAGCGCGAACAGGCTCGATACGCAGTATTTT.